This T cell receptor (beta chain) was captured in a study of regulatory T cells in long-lasting Graves disease. On the study more broadly: Less than 3 months of antithyroid drugs had been taken by newly diagnosed Graves' patients. General observations from the study: Accuracy was possibly reduced by small sample size.

V gave up 3 bases and J gave up 0 bases, with 14 bases separating them. This CDR3 contains 16 residues. The germline CDR1 and CDR2 sequences are SEHNR and FQNEAQ (reference sequence). Arm-PCR of CDR3 regions with iRepertoire HTBI primers generated TCR beta libraries. TCRdb reprocessed the multiplex PCR reads via MiXCR and lists one record per CDR3 protein. The table records 520,000 or so distinct CDR3 sequences, more than 10% of them present only once. This clonotype was found many times. Antigen specificity is unknown. Time point noted: newly diagnosed GD, antithyroid drugs for less than 3 months. RNA extracted from PBMCs served as the sequencing template. This same sample was also part of a study on T cells in Graves' hyperthyroidism and ophthalmopathy.

The material was peripheral blood mononuclear cells (PBMCs), obtained at new diagnosis, from a patient treated with antithyroid drugs. The receptor was derived from a woman in her twenties or thirties with Graves disease. This chain links TRBV7-9 with TRBJ1-1; possible D gene TRBD1, 5 bases. CDR3 in amino acids: CASSFPMGPMNTEAFF. CDR3 DNA sequence: TGTGCCAGCAGCTTTCCAATGGGGCCAATGAACACTGAAGCTTTCTTT.